This T cell receptor beta chain stems from a study of shared clonotypes between healthy human individuals. CD8 cells classed as naive were CD45RO-negative and positively selected for CCR7, excluding terminally differentiated effector memory CD45RA+ cells. Using about 190 ng DNA, 30,000 to 35,000 T cell genomes, the sorted-subset replicate PCRs were run. The assay was immunoSEQ multiplex PCR, and TCRdb's table has in-frame clones only and misses some. The sample has about 2.2 million clones; 93% are singletons. Sequences were obtained from naive CD8+ T cells from PBMCs. The sequence derives from a young man in good health. Some clones in this sample may be carry-over from other donors' samples.

CDR3 protein: CASSLTSRRDTQYF. Written as DNA, the CDR3 is TGTGCCAGCAGCTTGACTAGCCGACGGGATACGCAGTATTTT. This chain links TRBV7-2 with TRBJ2-3; 7 bases are a match to TRBD2. Trimming removed 3 bases from V and 6 bases from J; junction bases left unmatched: 6. The CDR3 runs 14 residues. Germline CDR1 and CDR2: SGHTA and FQGNSA.